The sequence of this T cell receptor beta chain was determined in a study of T cells after yellow fever vaccination. MiXCR, run by TCRdb on the 5' RACE reads, gives a single entry per CDR3 protein. The table lists 75,000 to 100,000 distinct CDR3 sequences, roughly 8.2% of them singletons. The V end was cut by 0 bases, the J end by 7 bases, with 10 bases between. The CDR3 extends over 13 amino acids. Germline lookup yields CDR1 SGHDN and CDR2 FVKESK. This clonotype was seen more than once but under ten times. Source: CD8+ T cells not binding an NS4B(214-222) dextramer, sorted from PBMCs, taken less than 16 days after the first yellow fever vaccination. This chain joins TRBV14 and TRBJ2-7; possibly TRBD2 for D (6 bases). This TCR came from a man aged 18 to 29 who received the YFV17D yellow fever vaccine. In DNA, the CDR3 is TGTGCCAGCAGCCAAGATTCGGGGAGGGAGCAGTACTTC. The encoded protein is CASSQDSGREQYF.